This TCR beta chain appears in the sequencing data of a study of radiation and T cells in renal cell carcinoma. Whole-study findings and limits: Baseline intratumoral clonotype presence is unknown without pretreatment biopsies.

Repertoires were generated with immunoSEQ multiplex PCR, while TCRdb's copy carries only in-frame clones and drops some. The sample lists about 130,000 clones, about four fifths seen once, with roughly 6.2% in the top ten. The CDR3 sequence is 15 residues long. The germline gives CDR1 PRHDT, CDR2 FYEKMQ (reference sequence). V was trimmed by 0 bases and J by 7 bases, leaving 10 bases between them. This clone has just a few counts. What it binds is unknown. The time point is: blood 2 weeks post-SBRT. Stated treatment: 15 Gy SBRT to primary tumor, nephrectomy 4 weeks later. This sequence originates from a man in his fifties with renal cell carcinoma. V is TRBV13 and J is TRBJ1-6, with D perhaps TRBD1 (5 bases). This material consisted of blood, taken from a patient whose treatment included radiotherapy and nephrectomy. CDR3 region: CASSLGRQGNSPLHF. The CDR3, as DNA: TGTGCCAGCAGCTTAGGCCGTCAGGGAAATTCACCCCTCCACTTT.